These 20 T cell receptor beta chains share one sample of origin, sequenced in a study of T cell responses to AZD1222 COVID-19 vaccine. Data came from immunoSEQ multiplex PCR; TCRdb stores just in-frame clones and leaves some out. The repertoire includes around 97,000 clones, around 91% of them detected once, and 4.8% sits in the top ten. The sample here was peripheral blood, taken on day 0 of AZD1222 vaccination. The receptor source for this set is an adult in good health.

The chain carries TRBV11-2 and TRBJ1-2; TRBD1 matches 12 bases. J was trimmed by 3 bases and V by 3 bases; bases with no gene match: 2. The CDR3 totals 15 residues. In germline, CDR1 is SGHAT, CDR2 FQNNGV. CDR3 coding DNA: TGTGCCAGCAGCTTGGGGACAGGGGGCGACTATGGCTACACCTTC. Its translation is CASSLGTGGDYGYTF.

The gene calls are TRBV5-1 and TRBJ2-7; 9 bases fit TRBD1. Looked up from germline, CDR1 is SGHRS and CDR2 is YFSETQ. The length of the CDR3 is 14 residues. The V and J ends lost 4 bases and 3 bases, in that order; junction bases with no gene match: 5. The CDR3 loop reads CASSTGTGNYEQYF. The CDR3 DNA reads as TGCGCCAGCAGCACCGGGACAGGGAACTACGAGCAGTACTTC.

The CDR3 region is CASSLVGDGGYTF. DNA for the CDR3: TGTGCCAGCAGCTTGGTAGGGGATGGCGGCTACACCTTC. The chain joins TRBV5-5 to TRBJ1-2; D may be TRBD1 (5 bases). The CDR3 runs to 13 residues. Trimming pared 0 bases from V and 8 bases from J, leaving 11 bases between. The germline CDR1 and CDR2 sequences are SGHKS and YYEKEE (reference sequence).

V usage is TRBV15 and J usage is TRBJ1-1; 7 bases match TRBD1. The V gene end was trimmed by 2 bases and the J gene end by 3 bases; junction bases not matched to a gene: 0. Germline CDR1 reads LNHNV; CDR2 reads YYDKDF (reference sequence). The CDR3 totals 13 residues. The CDR3 DNA sequence: TGTGCCACCAGCAGAACAGGGGACACTGAAGCTTTCTTT. Its translation: CATSRTGDTEAFF.

The chain employs TRBV18 and TRBJ2-1; no clear D gene. Germline CDR1 reads KGHSH; CDR2 reads LQKENI. This CDR3 region has 14 residues. Trimming removed 2 bases from V and 4 bases from J, with 9 bases in between. The CDR3 spells CASSPSSKYNEQFF. CDR3 nucleotides: TGTGCCAGCTCACCATCATCGAAGTACAATGAGCAGTTCTTC.

This chain connects TRBV3-1 (or the pseudogene TRBV3-2) to TRBJ2-1; tentative D call: TRBD2 (6 bases). The germline V and J ends were trimmed by 2 bases and 10 bases, with 12 bases remaining between them. This CDR3 is built from 13 residues. CDR1 is LGHDT, CDR2 YNNKEL, per germline (reference sequence). The CDR3 protein is CASSQLQGGEQFF. CDR3 DNA: TGTGCCAGCAGCCAATTGCAGGGAGGCGAGCAGTTCTTC.

V is TRBV3-1 (or the pseudogene TRBV3-2) and J is TRBJ1-2, with D unresolved. Trimming left V 0 bases short and J 7 bases short, with 9 bases between. The CDR3 is made up of 13 amino acids. Germline CDR1 is LGHDT and CDR2 is YNNKEL (reference sequence). CDR3 nucleotide sequence: TGTGCCAGCAGCCAAGATCGGACGTTTGGCTACACCTTC. It translates to CASSQDRTFGYTF.

In this sample, this clone turned up a few times. CDR3 bases: TGTGCCAGCAGTTATACAGGGACAGACTATGGCTACACCTTC. Protein product: CASSYTGTDYGYTF. The chain carries TRBV7-9 and TRBJ1-2; TRBD1 matches 7 bases. The CDR3 is 14 amino acids. Germline loops: CDR1 SEHNR, CDR2 FQNEAQ (reference sequence). The V and J ends lost 6 bases and 3 bases, in that order; junction bases with no gene match: 7.

Written as DNA, the CDR3 is TGCGCCAGCAGGGAGCAGAACACCGGGGAGCTGTTTTTT. Translated, it gives CASREQNTGELFF. The chain links TRBV10-2 to TRBJ2-2; D gene uncertain. The V end lost 6 bases, the J end lost 1 base, and 6 bases lay between the germline ends. This CDR3 is built from 13 residues. CDR1 is WSHSY, CDR2 SAAADI, per germline.

J is TRBJ1-1 and V is TRBV12-3 or TRBV12-4, with D tentatively TRBD1 (5 bases). The CDR3 has 13 residues. V lost 5 bases to trimming and J lost 1 base, with 8 bases between them. In nucleotides, the CDR3 is TGTGCCAGCAGTGGCAGGGAGAACACTGAAGCTTTCTTT. This translates into CASSGRENTEAFF.

The chain has TRBV30 and TRBJ1-4; 8 bases match TRBD1. The CDR3 totals 14 residues. Trimming took 5 bases from V and 7 from J; bases not matched to a gene: 9. Per germline, CDR1 GTSNPN and CDR2 SVGIG (reference sequence). In DNA form, the CDR3 reads TGTGCCTGGGATGACAGGGGAGGAACTGAAAAACTGTTTTTT. Its translation is CAWDDRGGTEKLFF.

The J gene is TRBJ2-7, the V gene TRBV7-8; the match to TRBD1 covers 7 bases. Germline loops: CDR1 SGHVS, CDR2 FQNEAQ. The J segment lost 7 bases and the V segment lost 4 bases, leaving 10 bases of the junction unmatched. The CDR3 length is 14 residues. CDR3 nucleotide sequence: TGTGCCAGCAGCTCCGGATCACAGGGGATTGAGCAGTACTTC. This sequence encodes CASSSGSQGIEQYF.

The V gene is TRBV18, the J gene TRBJ2-3; 11 bases line up with TRBD2. The CDR3 length is 18 residues. V gave up 5 bases and J gave up 2 bases; unmatched junction bases: 12. Germline V gives CDR1 KGHSH, CDR2 LQKENI. CDR3 sequence: CASSTTPSSGGFTDTQYF. CDR3 DNA sequence: TGTGCCAGCTCAACAACCCCATCTAGCGGGGGGTTCACAGATACGCAGTATTTT.

The rearrangement joins TRBV28 to TRBJ2-3; perhaps D is TRBD1 or TRBD2 (5 bases each). The CDR3 is 17 residues long. With 4 bases removed from V and 1 base from J, the gap between germline ends came to 18 bases. The germline V gene encodes CDR1 MDHEN and CDR2 SYDVKM. CDR3 DNA: TGTGCCAGCAGTTGGGCCCGGGGCCCCTACCGCACAGATACGCAGTATTTT. Its translation is CASSWARGPYRTDTQYF.

The chain joins TRBV2 to TRBJ2-3, with D possibly TRBD2 on 7 matching bases. Germline V gene data show CDR1 as SNHLY and CDR2 as FYNNEI. The CDR3 is 18 amino acids. Trimming left V 5 bases short and J 0 bases short, with 21 bases between. This CDR3 is CASSPAGAFQTSTDTQYF. The CDR3 DNA is TGTGCCAGCAGTCCCGCGGGGGCCTTCCAAACGAGCACAGATACGCAGTATTTT.

The V and J genes are TRBV19 and TRBJ1-1; D may be TRBD1 (5 bases). V gave up 3 bases and J gave up 5 bases, with 7 bases separating them. The CDR3 spans 12 residues. Germline V gene lookup returns CDR1 LNHDA and CDR2 SQIVND (reference sequence). CDR3 amino acids: CASSMKGTEAFF. As DNA, the CDR3 is TGTGCCAGTAGTATGAAGGGGACTGAAGCTTTCTTT.

The chain links TRBV7-2 to TRBJ1-5; no clear D gene. V was trimmed by 0 bases and J by 0 bases, leaving 18 bases between them. CDR1 and CDR2 from the germline V gene are SGHTA and FQGNSA. This CDR3 has 19 residues. The CDR3 here is CASSLASFVAGYSNQPQHF. The CDR3 DNA reads as TGTGCCAGCAGCTTAGCGTCGTTTGTGGCAGGTTATAGCAATCAGCCCCAGCATTTT.

This chain joins TRBV19 and TRBJ2-7; a possible D gene is TRBD1 (8 bases). The CDR3 has 14 amino acids. V shed 3 bases and J shed 3 bases, with 12 bases lying between them. The germline V gene has CDR1 LNHDA and CDR2 SQIVND (reference sequence). The CDR3 coding sequence is TGTGCCAGTAGTATTACAGGGGGGGACTACGAGCAGTACTTC. Translation: CASSITGGDYEQYF. The whole variable domain, remainder taken from reference TRBV19 and TRBJ2-7, is DGGITQSPKYLFRKEGQNVTLSCEQNLNHDAMYWYRQDPGQGLRLIYYSQIVNDFQKGDIAEGYSVSREKKESFPLTVTSAQKNPTAFYLCASSITGGDYEQYFGPGTRLTVT.

The chain is built from TRBV6-5 and TRBJ2-7; no firm D call. The germline V gene has CDR1 MNHEY and CDR2 SVGAGI. CDR3 length: 12 amino acids. V was shortened by 5 bases and J by 1 base, with 6 bases between the two germline ends. The CDR3 DNA reads TGTGCCAGCAGTCTAAGTTCCTACGAGCAGTACTTC. Translation gives CASSLSSYEQYF.

The chain recombines TRBV18 with TRBJ1-3; D is unclear. The CDR3 length is 16 residues. V lost 4 bases to trimming and J lost 0 bases, with 13 bases between them. The germline gives CDR1 KGHSH, CDR2 LQKENI. CDR3 sequence: CASSLRQASSGNTIYF. As DNA, the CDR3 is TGTGCCAGCTCACTCCGTCAGGCGAGCTCTGGAAACACCATATATTTT. The full variable domain, rest sourced from reference TRBV18 and TRBJ1-3, is NAGVMQNPRHLVRRRGQEARLRCSPMKGHSHVYWYRQLPEEGLKFMVYLQKENIIDESGMPKERFSAEFPKEGPSILRIQQVVRGDSAAYFCASSLRQASSGNTIYFGEGSWLTVV.